These 29 T cell receptor beta chains share one sample of origin, sequenced in a study of CD8 T cells in ankylosing spondylitis. General study findings and limits: Typical of ankylosing spondylitis blood, it appeared, was a TCR beta motif of about eight highly homologous variants.

Antigens for these TCRs are unknown. TCRdb reanalysed the 5' RACE reads using MiXCR and keeps one entry per CDR3 protein. The table lists roughly 700,000 distinct CDR3 sequences, roughly 20% of them singletons. Input material: blood, either unsorted or a sorted T cell fraction (not recorded which). Receptor source: a male donor with ankylosing spondylitis.

V gene TRBV3-1 combines with J gene TRBJ2-7; the match to TRBD1 covers 8 bases. Germline CDR1 LGHDT, CDR2 YNNKEL (reference sequence). This CDR3 spans 12 amino acids. J was trimmed by 6 bases and V by 3 bases; bases with no gene match: 1. In DNA form, the CDR3 reads TGTGCCAGCAGCCATGACAGGGGCGAGCAGTACTTC. This sequence encodes CASSHDRGEQYF.

In this sample, this clonotype turned up a few times. The V call is TRBV7-2, the J call TRBJ1-1; D perhaps matches TRBD1 (6 bases). Between the trimmed V and J ends, which lost 7 bases and 1 base, there was a span of 16 bases. Germline V CDR1 and CDR2: SGHTA, FQGNSA. The CDR3 totals 15 residues. In DNA, the CDR3 is TGTGCCAGCACCGCCTCTCCGGGACAGAACACTGAAGCTTTCTTT. This codes for CASTASPGQNTEAFF.

The chain recombines TRBV6-5 with TRBJ1-2; no firm D call. The V gene lost 0 bases and the J gene lost 2 bases, with 13 bases spanning the gap. The CDR3 runs 16 residues. CDR1 is MNHEY and CDR2 is SVGAGI in the germline V gene. Here the CDR3 reads CASSYSGVRQNYGYTF. CDR3 nucleotides: TGTGCCAGCAGTTACTCTGGTGTGCGGCAGAACTATGGCTACACCTTC.

A note on this clonotype: This CDR3 fails to terminate in the conserved phenylalanine or tryptophan, so it likely reflects a read error. The J gene is TRBJ1-5, the V gene TRBV7-8; D possibly corresponds to TRBD1 (5 bases). In germline, CDR1 is SGHVS, CDR2 FQNEAQ. Between the trimmed V and J ends, which lost 5 bases and 7 bases, there was a span of 18 bases. The CDR3 totals 15 residues. CDR3 nucleotides: TGTGCCAGCAGCGGCCCCCCGGGACGTACCCAGCCCCAGCATTTA. As protein: CASSGPPGRTQPQHL.

CDR3 nucleotides: TGTGCCAGTCGGACTAGCGGGAGCAATGAGCAGTTCTTC. It specifies CASRTSGSNEQFF. The V call is TRBV3-1, the J call TRBJ2-1; 13 positions agree with TRBD2. The CDR3 is made up of 13 amino acids. Per germline, CDR1 LGHDT and CDR2 YNNKEL (reference sequence). Losses at the gene ends were 9 bases for V and 6 bases for J; bases not matched to a gene: 2.

The chain is built from TRBV5-4 and TRBJ2-7; D might be TRBD1 (5 bases). From germline, CDR1 is SGHNT and CDR2 YYREEE (reference sequence). The CDR3 is 15 residues long. The ends were cut back, 0 bases at V and 6 bases at J, with 16 bases in the middle. The CDR3 spells CASSLGGPTGREQYF. The CDR3 coding sequence is TGTGCCAGCAGCTTGGGGGGCCCTACCGGGCGCGAGCAGTACTTC.

This clonotype was detected a few times. The chain uses TRBV12-3 or TRBV12-4 and TRBJ1-5; 9 bases agree with TRBD1. V trimming: 6 bases; J trimming: 5 bases; junction bases outside the gene matches: 8. The CDR3 is made up of 15 amino acids. The CDR3 nucleotides read TGTGCCAGCAGAGAATCGGGACAGGGAGATCAGCCCCAGCATTTT. It encodes CASRESGQGDQPQHF.

This rearrangement joins TRBV7-3 to TRBJ2-5; D possibly corresponds to TRBD2 (7 bases). Looked up from germline, CDR1 is SGHTA and CDR2 is FQGTGA. Trimming removed 5 bases at V and 2 bases at J, with 18 bases between. The CDR3 has 16 amino acids. Here the CDR3 reads CASSPYIGGGQETQYF. CDR3 DNA: TGTGCCAGCAGCCCGTACATAGGGGGGGGACAAGAGACCCAGTACTTC.

The CDR3, as DNA: TGCAGTGCTCCCCGGACTAGCGGGAGAGGGTATGAGCAGTTCTTC. It specifies CSAPRTSGRGYEQFF. The rearrangement links TRBV20-1 to TRBJ2-1; TRBD2 matches 13 bases. The V segment lost 5 bases and the J segment 8 bases; nucleotides outside the gene matches: 9. This CDR3 spans 15 amino acids. CDR1 and CDR2 (germline): DFQATT, SNEGSKA (reference sequence).

This chain uses TRBV7-2 with TRBJ2-1, with a tentative D call TRBD1 (5 bases). V lost 1 base and J 4 bases, leaving 11 bases between the germline ends. This CDR3 is 15 amino acids long. Looked up from germline, CDR1 is SGHTA and CDR2 is FQGNSA. CDR3 bases: TGTGCCAGCAGCTTAGGGACAAACAATTACAATGAGCAGTTCTTC. Protein product: CASSLGTNNYNEQFF.

The chain combines TRBV7-8 with TRBJ2-7; 8 bases align to TRBD2. This CDR3 contains 15 residues. CDR1 is SGHVS and CDR2 is FQNEAQ in the germline V gene. Losses at the gene ends were 4 bases for V and 2 bases for J; bases not matched to a gene: 7. Written as DNA, the CDR3 is TGTGCCAGCAGCTCACAGCGGGAGATCCCCTACGAGCAGTACTTC. It is translated as CASSSQREIPYEQYF.

This clonotype was counted ten times or more. J is TRBJ1-1 and V is TRBV4-2; D gene uncertain. V lost 0 bases, J lost 0 bases, and 8 bases lay in between. The CDR3 sequence is 15 residues long. CDR1 is LGHNA and CDR2 is YNFKEQ in the germline V gene. CDR3 amino acids: CASSQELEVNTEAFF. CDR3 bases: TGTGCCAGCAGCCAAGAATTGGAGGTGAACACTGAAGCTTTCTTT.

The table lists this clonotype with a count of one. The genes are TRBV29-1 and TRBJ1-1; 7 bases fit TRBD1. The length of the CDR3 is 15 residues. V lost 6 bases to trimming and J lost 1 base; unmatched junction nucleotides: 11. Germline V gene sequence: CDR1 SQVTM, CDR2 ANQGSEA. CDR3: CSVEGGQVPNTEAFF. The CDR3 DNA is TGCAGCGTGGAGGGCGGACAGGTACCGAACACTGAAGCTTTCTTT.

A word on this clonotype: A read error may produce the germline difference seen at one junction end. The chain has TRBV27 and TRBJ1-5, with a weak D call TRBD1 (6 bases). CDR3 length: 13 amino acids. CDR1 MNHEY and CDR2 SMNVEV come from the germline V gene (reference sequence). CDR3: CARSFLTGQPQHF. CDR3 nucleotides: TGTGCCAGAAGTTTCTTAACAGGGCAGCCCCAGCATTTT.

A few counts support this clonotype. The chain combines TRBV18 with TRBJ2-3; 14 bases map to TRBD2. The CDR3 loop spans 20 amino acids. Trimming at V came to 4 bases and at J to 2 bases, leaving 14 bases not matched to a gene. Germline CDR1 KGHSH, CDR2 LQKENI. CDR3 DNA: TGTGCCAGCTCACTGATTCCGGGACTAGCGGGAGAGCGTAACACAGATACGCAGTATTTT. The encoded protein is CASSLIPGLAGERNTDTQYF.

This clonotype has just a few counts. The V and J genes are TRBV5-1 and TRBJ1-1; the D gene is possibly TRBD1 (5 bases). Trimming pared 3 bases from V and 4 bases from J, leaving 16 bases between. The CDR3 has 15 residues. Per germline, CDR1 SGHRS and CDR2 YFSETQ. The CDR3 sequence is CASSSAGTAGTEAFF. CDR3 bases: TGCGCCAGCAGCTCTGCGGGGACTGCGGGCACTGAAGCTTTCTTT.

The chain employs TRBV28 and TRBJ1-2; TRBD1 matches 7 bases. This CDR3 is built from 17 residues. With 2 bases clipped from V and 4 bases from J, the junction kept 13 bases outside the gene matches. Germline V gene sequence: CDR1 MDHEN, CDR2 SYDVKM. The CDR3 sequence is CASSLLGGLRRGYGYTF. DNA for the CDR3: TGTGCCAGCAGTTTACTAGGGGGCTTGCGACGGGGCTATGGCTACACCTTC.

This clonotype has a handful of counts. The rearrangement joins TRBV4-3 to TRBJ1-2; D is undetermined. Germline-derived CDR1 and CDR2 are LGHNA and YSLEER. CDR3 length equals 15 residues. V lost 5 bases, J lost 8 bases, and 21 bases lay in between. For the CDR3, the DNA is TGCGCCAGCAGCTTATGGACCTCCCCCTTGAGCGGCTACACCTTC. It is translated as CASSLWTSPLSGYTF.

Only a few counts were recorded for this clonotype. The CDR3 region is CASSQGQGTTQYF. The CDR3, as DNA: TGTGCCAGCAGCCAAGGACAGGGTACGACCCAGTACTTC. The rearrangement links TRBV3-1 to TRBJ2-5, with 7 bases fitting TRBD1. Germline assignment: CDR1 LGHDT and CDR2 YNNKEL (reference sequence). The V gene end was trimmed by 1 base and the J gene end by 7 bases; junction bases not matched to a gene: 3. The CDR3 sequence is 13 residues long.

This clonotype was seen a few times. CDR3 nucleotide sequence: TGCGCCAGCAGCGACCTCCTAGCGGGGCTACAAGAGACCCAGTACTTC. Encoded protein: CASSDLLAGLQETQYF. The chain uses TRBV4-1 and TRBJ2-5, with TRBD2 identical over 9 bases. The J segment lost 2 bases and the V segment lost 5 bases, leaving 9 bases of the junction unmatched. Germline CDR1 and CDR2: MGHRA and YSYEKL. This CDR3 is 16 amino acids long.

The chain employs TRBV13 and TRBJ2-5; 9 positions match TRBD2. CDR1 and CDR2 (germline): PRHDT, FYEKMQ (reference sequence). This CDR3 contains 16 residues. V gave up 0 bases and J gave up 2 bases; unmatched junction bases: 4. CDR3 coding DNA: TGTGCCAGCAGCTTAGGCATAGCGGGAGTTCAAGAGACCCAGTACTTC. Translating gives CASSLGIAGVQETQYF.

The chain couples TRBV5-1 to TRBJ2-1, with 9 bases lining up with TRBD2. The ends lost 4 bases at V and 2 bases at J; junction bases unmatched: 7. The CDR3 runs to 16 residues. Germline loops: CDR1 SGHRS, CDR2 YFSETQ. CDR3 region: CASSHGTSSPYNEQFF. CDR3 nucleotides: TGCGCCAGCAGCCACGGGACTAGCAGCCCCTACAATGAGCAGTTCTTC. The entire variable domain, with the rest obtained from reference TRBV5-1 and TRBJ2-1, is as follows: KAGVTQTPRYLIKTRGQQVTLSCSPISGHRSVSWYQQTPGQGLQFLFEYFSETQRNKGNFPGRFSGRQFSNSRSEMNVSTLELGDSALYLCASSHGTSSPYNEQFFGPGTRLTVL.

This clonotype has a handful of counts. The chain combines TRBV5-1 with TRBJ1-1; TRBD1 aligns across 12 bases. Germline V lookup: CDR1 SGHRS, CDR2 YFSETQ. This CDR3 spans 17 amino acids. Losses at the gene ends were 4 bases for V and 1 base for J; bases not matched to a gene: 8. CDR3 in amino acids: CASSTRGTGGTNTEAFF. As DNA, the CDR3 is TGCGCCAGCAGCACACGGGGGACAGGGGGCACGAACACTGAAGCTTTCTTT.

There are a few counts of this clonotype. This chain connects TRBV16 to TRBJ2-4; the match to TRBD2 covers 8 bases. The CDR3 consists of 15 residues. Germline values: CDR1 KGHSY, CDR2 FQNENV. V was pared by 4 bases and J by 9 bases, with 11 bases of the junction left unmatched. The CDR3 nucleotides read TGTGCCAGCAGCCCCGGGAGGGGCGCGAGGGGCATTCAGTACTTC. Protein sequence: CASSPGRGARGIQYF.

This clonotype was detected only a few times. V gene TRBV6-1 combines with J gene TRBJ1-3; D remains ambiguous. V was clipped by 7 bases and J by 0 bases, with 13 bases between them. Germline-derived CDR1 and CDR2 are MNHNS and SASEGT. This CDR3 region has 15 residues. The CDR3 DNA follows: TGTGCCAGCACCCGAGCGGGGTCCTCTGGAAACACCATATATTTT. As protein: CASTRAGSSGNTIYF.

This clonotype was counted only a few times. The chain is built from TRBV7-2 and TRBJ2-1; 7 nucleotides line up with TRBD2. The germline CDR1 and CDR2 sequences are SGHTA and FQGNSA. The CDR3 consists of 14 residues. The V and J ends lost 0 bases and 9 bases, in that order; junction bases with no gene match: 5. Here the CDR3 reads CASSLAVSGVEQFF. CDR3 nucleotide sequence: TGTGCCAGCAGCTTAGCAGTGAGCGGGGTTGAGCAGTTCTTC.

This clonotype was counted a few times. V gene TRBV4-2 combines with J gene TRBJ2-2, with 8 bases identical to TRBD2. Germline CDR1 reads LGHNA; CDR2 reads YNFKEQ. V trimming: 4 bases; J trimming: 7 bases; junction bases outside the gene matches: 8. This CDR3 contains 15 residues. CDR3 sequence reads: CASSPFERENGELFF. As DNA, the CDR3 is TGTGCCAGCAGCCCTTTCGAGCGGGAGAACGGGGAGCTGTTTTTT.

In this sample, this clonotype turned up a few times. The V gene is TRBV29-1, the J gene TRBJ2-1; D may be TRBD2 (6 bases). Germline CDR1 and CDR2: SQVTM and ANQGSEA. V shed 4 bases and J shed 9 bases, with 10 bases lying between them. The CDR3 is 11 residues long. CDR3 region: CSVVAGGEQFF. The CDR3 coding sequence is TGCAGCGTTGTGGCCGGGGGTGAGCAGTTCTTC.

V gene TRBV9 combines with J gene TRBJ2-1; D uncertain. The V and J ends lost 3 bases and 0 bases respectively, with 16 bases between them. The germline V gene has CDR1 SGDLS and CDR2 YYNGEE. The CDR3 spans 17 residues. The CDR3 loop reads CASSAPIDGTSYNEQFF. CDR3 in DNA: TGTGCCAGCAGCGCCCCCATCGATGGAACCTCCTACAATGAGCAGTTCTTC.